The 18 T cell receptor beta chains given below trace back to one sample, sequenced in a study of response to subunit inactivated influenza vaccine. Via MiXCR, TCRdb re-called the RT-PCR reads, giving one row per CDR3 protein. Of more than 150,000 distinct CDR3 sequences in the sample, about 11% were seen once. The specimen was CD8+ T cells sorted from PBMCs, collected roughly 24 months after vaccination. The receptor source for this set is a man between 50 and 75 years old who received an inactivated influenza vaccine.

The rearrangement uses TRBV6-1 and TRBJ2-3; 8 bases match TRBD2. CDR1 and CDR2 (germline): MNHNS, SASEGT. This CDR3 is built from 15 residues. Losses at the gene ends were 6 bases for V and 6 bases for J; bases not matched to a gene: 11. The CDR3 sequence is CASSLNGGERDTQYF. For the CDR3, the DNA is TGTGCCAGCAGCCTAAACGGGGGGGAGCGGGATACGCAGTATTTT.

The chain is built from TRBV4-1 and TRBJ2-7; 11 positions agree with TRBD2. The V segment lost 3 bases and the J segment 5 bases; nucleotides outside the gene matches: 6. The CDR3 length is 15 residues. Germline loops: CDR1 MGHRA, CDR2 YSYEKL. CDR3 DNA: TGCGCCAGCAGCCAGATAGCGGGGGGGTCTCACGAGCAGTACTTC. Protein: CASSQIAGGSHEQYF.

The CDR3 DNA reads as TGTGCCAGCAGATTCCCAGGGGATGAAAAACTGTTTTTT. Amino acid sequence: CASRFPGDEKLFF. The chain employs TRBV2 and TRBJ1-4, with D perhaps matching TRBD1 (6 bases). The length of the CDR3 is 13 residues. V was cut by 6 bases and J by 6 bases, with 11 bases left in between. Germline values: CDR1 SNHLY, CDR2 FYNNEI.

This chain links TRBV6-2 or TRBV6-3 with TRBJ2-3; no definite D call. The CDR3 covers 17 residues. CDR1 is MNHEY, CDR2 SVGEGT, per germline. With 4 bases removed from V and 4 bases from J, the gap between germline ends came to 21 bases. DNA of the CDR3: TGTGCCAGCAGTTGGAGTCTTTACCCGGTGCCCTCAGATACGCAGTATTTT. Translated: CASSWSLYPVPSDTQYF.

This clonotype was detected only a few times. The chain employs TRBV28 and TRBJ2-2, with D possibly TRBD1 on 6 matching bases. Germline CDR1 reads MDHEN; CDR2 reads SYDVKM. The CDR3 contains 14 residues. V was shortened by 5 bases and J by 5 bases, with 12 bases between the two germline ends. CDR3 loop: CASSTRGRTGELFF. The CDR3 DNA follows: TGTGCCAGCAGTACTAGGGGGAGAACCGGGGAGCTGTTTTTT.

The table lists this clonotype with many counts. The junction departs from the called germline gene at one end, perhaps through a read error. This chain joins TRBV4-1 and TRBJ2-7, with TRBD1 as a possible D gene (5 bases). The CDR3 is 13 residues long. Per the germline V gene, CDR1 is MGHRA and CDR2 is YSYEKL. The CDR3 bases are TGTGCCAGCAGCCCAGGGCTCTCCTACGAGCAGTACTTC. Protein: CASSPGLSYEQYF.

The table lists this clonotype with many counts. Here the CDR3 reads CASSFGAWNTEAFF. The CDR3 region has the DNA TGTGCCAGCAGCTTTGGGGCTTGGAACACTGAAGCTTTCTTT. V is TRBV7-8 and J is TRBJ1-1; TRBD1 might be the D (5 bases). CDR1 and CDR2 (germline): SGHVS, FQNEAQ. V was cut by 3 bases and J by 1 base, with 9 bases left in between. The CDR3 loop spans 14 amino acids. The entire variable domain, with the rest obtained from reference TRBV7-8 and TRBJ1-1, is as follows: GAGVSQSPRYKVAKRGQDVALRCDPISGHVSLFWYQQALGQGPEFLTYFQNEAQLDKSGLPSDRFFAERPEGSVSTLKIQRTQQEDSAVYLCASSFGAWNTEAFFGQGTRLTVV.

This clonotype was observed a few times. The genes are TRBV20-1 and TRBJ2-7; the D gene is possibly TRBD2 (5 bases). Looked up from germline, CDR1 is DFQATT and CDR2 is SNEGSKA (reference sequence). Trimming took off 0 bases at V and 2 bases at J, with 11 bases between the two ends. This CDR3 spans 14 amino acids. The chain's CDR3 is CSARDTRVAYEQYF. The CDR3 DNA sequence: TGCAGTGCTAGAGATACTAGGGTTGCCTACGAGCAGTACTTC.

There are many counts of this clonotype. This chain connects TRBV28 to TRBJ2-7; 13 bases are a match to TRBD2. V shed 6 bases and J 7 bases; nucleotides not matched to a gene: 18. Germline CDR1 is MDHEN and CDR2 is SYDVKM. This CDR3 region has 18 residues. The CDR3 reads CASSSPGGLAGFMGEQYF. In DNA form, the CDR3 reads TGTGCCAGCAGCTCACCGGGGGGACTAGCGGGATTCATGGGGGAGCAGTACTTC.

Regarding this clonotype: One base away lies a much larger clone, so this may be a sequencing read error. The V and J genes are TRBV4-1 and TRBJ2-7; perhaps TRBD1 as D (6 bases). V gave up 1 base and J gave up 1 base, with 14 bases separating them. CDR1 is MGHRA and CDR2 is YSYEKL in the germline V gene. The CDR3 is 16 amino acids. CDR3 in DNA: TGCGCCAGCAGCCAAGCCTCGGCAGGGGCTTCCTACGAGCAGTACTTC. The encoded protein is CASSQASAGASYEQYF.

This clonotype has at least ten counts. V and J are TRBV14 and TRBJ2-7, with D possibly being TRBD1 (6 bases). There are 12 residues in the CDR3. V lost 1 base and J lost 6, with 7 bases in between. In germline, CDR1 is SGHDN, CDR2 FVKESK. The CDR3 sequence: CASSQVRGEQYF. For the CDR3, the DNA is TGTGCCAGCAGCCAAGTCAGGGGCGAGCAGTACTTC.

The chain couples TRBV13 to TRBJ2-7; the D gene is possibly TRBD2 (5 bases). V was cut by 0 bases and J by 3 bases, with 18 bases left in between. The CDR3 totals 17 residues. CDR1 and CDR2 (germline): PRHDT, FYEKMQ (reference sequence). Written as DNA, the CDR3 is TGTGCCAGCAGCTTAGGGGGAGAGGACCGCTCTCGCTACGAGCAGTACTTC. Protein: CASSLGGEDRSRYEQYF.

This chain connects TRBV20-1 to TRBJ2-5; 7 bases line up with TRBD1. Trimming took 0 bases from V and 3 from J; bases not matched to a gene: 4. This CDR3 is 14 amino acids long. Per germline, CDR1 DFQATT and CDR2 SNEGSKA (reference sequence). CDR3 bases: TGCAGTGCTAGAGATGACACAGGGGAAGAGACCCAGTACTTC. This gives the protein CSARDDTGEETQYF.

The chain is built from TRBV4-1 and TRBJ2-7, with unresolved D. This CDR3 has 15 residues. V was shortened by 4 bases and J by 4 bases, with 17 bases between the two germline ends. Germline-derived CDR1 and CDR2 are MGHRA and YSYEKL. DNA for the CDR3: TGCGCCAGCAGCCCCCGGGCCCCAGGCACTTACGAGCAGTACTTC. It specifies CASSPRAPGTYEQYF.

This clonotype showed up just a few times. The chain uses TRBV6-5 and TRBJ2-5; TRBD2 might be the D (6 bases). CDR1 and CDR2 (germline): MNHEY, SVGAGI. V gave up 2 bases and J gave up 2 bases, with 9 bases separating them. The CDR3 is 14 residues long. The CDR3 nucleotides are TGTGCCAGCAGTTACGGCGGGATGCAAGAGACCCAGTACTTC. Translating gives CASSYGGMQETQYF.

This clonotype was observed a handful of times. The chain links TRBV7-9 to TRBJ2-7; D unresolved. Germline loops: CDR1 SEHNR, CDR2 FQNEAQ (reference sequence). The V end was cut by 5 bases, the J end by 6 bases, with 17 bases between. The CDR3 consists of 14 residues. Here the CDR3 DNA reads TGTGCCAGCAGCATCACAGCGATGCTAGGCGAGCAGTACTTC. Translated: CASSITAMLGEQYF.

V usage is TRBV29-1 and J usage is TRBJ2-3, with TRBD2 matching 10 bases. CDR3 length equals 15 residues. V lost 6 bases and J lost 4; bases outside the gene matches: 10. CDR1 is SQVTM, CDR2 ANQGSEA, per germline. The CDR3 DNA reads as TGCAGCGTCGGGAGGACTAGCGGACCAGCAGATACGCAGTATTTT. Translation gives CSVGRTSGPADTQYF.

The chain recombines TRBV19 with TRBJ2-1; TRBD1 matches at 7 bases. The CDR3 totals 15 residues. Germline V gives CDR1 LNHDA, CDR2 SQIVND (reference sequence). V shed 3 bases and J 4 bases; nucleotides not matched to a gene: 6. The CDR3 DNA is TGTGCCAGTAGTATTTCGGGGACAGAATACAATGAGCAGTTCTTC. It codes for CASSISGTEYNEQFF.